These 15 T cell receptor beta chains share one sample of origin, sequenced in a study of post-analysis software for immune sequencing data. These receptors are not linked to any known antigen. Tagging with unique molecular identifiers was a feature of the TCR beta cDNA libraries. A single record per CDR3 protein comes from TCRdb applying MiXCR to the PCR reads. Of hundreds of thousands of distinct CDR3 sequences listed, around 27% are singletons. The study, taken as a whole, reports: Patients showed TRBV5-6, TRBV5-1 and TRBV20-1 among five TRBV segments more frequent than in controls.

Input material: blood. Every receptor here comes from a girl aged 10-17 years with multiple sclerosis.

This clonotype has only a few counts. The chain links TRBV7-2 to TRBJ2-5; 9 nucleotides line up with TRBD1. This CDR3 spans 17 amino acids. CDR1 is SGHTA and CDR2 is FQGNSA in the germline V gene. V was clipped by 6 bases and J by 1 base; unmatched bases: 12. Written as DNA, the CDR3 is TGTGCCAGCAGTCTACCAGAAGGACAGGGGCCCCAAGAGACCCAGTACTTC. Translation gives CASSLPEGQGPQETQYF. The variable domain in full, completed from reference TRBV7-2 and TRBJ2-5, reads GAGVSQSPSNKVTEKGKDVELRCDPISGHTALYWYRQSLGQGLEFLIYFQGNSAPDKSGLPSDRFSAERTGGSVSTLTIQRTQQEDSAVYLCASSLPEGQGPQETQYFGPGTRLLVL.

This clonotype was counted a few times. This chain uses TRBV5-1 with TRBJ1-2; no firm D call. This CDR3 has 16 residues. V was clipped by 3 bases and J by 2 bases, with 17 bases between them. The germline gives CDR1 SGHRS, CDR2 YFSETQ. The CDR3 bases are TGCGCCAGCAGCTGGGCAGACCACGAAGGGAACTATGGCTACACCTTC. It codes for CASSWADHEGNYGYTF.

Regarding this clonotype: One junction end disagrees with the germline gene, perhaps due to a read error. J is TRBJ2-1 and V is TRBV6-5; 8 bases fit TRBD1. The CDR3 length is 13 residues. Germline V lookup: CDR1 MNHEY, CDR2 SVGAGI. The CDR3 DNA reads TGTGCCAGCAGAACAGGGGGTCTCGATGAGCAGGTCTTC. It translates to CASRTGGLDEQVF.

The chain joins TRBV20-1 to TRBJ1-1; perhaps TRBD1 as D (5 bases). Trimming shortened V by 2 bases and J by 1 base, and 14 bases separated the two germline ends. CDR1 DFQATT and CDR2 SNEGSKA come from the germline V gene (reference sequence). The CDR3 covers 15 residues. CDR3 region: CSARPTEGWNTEAFF. Here the CDR3 DNA reads TGCAGTGCTAGACCGACGGAGGGGTGGAACACTGAAGCTTTCTTT.

The chain carries TRBV4-2 and TRBJ2-5; 12 nucleotides match TRBD2. The CDR3 has 16 amino acids. The V segment lost 1 base and the J segment 3 bases; nucleotides outside the gene matches: 3. CDR1 LGHNA and CDR2 YNFKEQ come from the germline V gene. CDR3 in amino acids: CASSQGLAGGKETQYF. In DNA, the CDR3 is TGTGCCAGCAGCCAAGGTCTAGCGGGGGGGAAAGAGACCCAGTACTTC.

The chain combines TRBV6-2 or TRBV6-3 with TRBJ2-3; tentative D call: TRBD2 (6 bases). Trimming pared 6 bases from V and 5 bases from J, leaving 15 bases between. Germline V gene lookup returns CDR1 MNHEY and CDR2 SVGEGT. The CDR3 sequence is 14 residues long. CDR3 coding DNA: TGTGCCAGCAGCCCGACTAGGGTGGGAGATACGCAGTATTTT. This translates into CASSPTRVGDTQYF.

The chain is built from TRBV14 and TRBJ1-6; D remains unclear. The CDR3 covers 14 residues. V lost 0 bases and J lost 10, with 10 bases in between. The germline CDR1 and CDR2 sequences are SGHDN and FVKESK. CDR3 in amino acids: CASSQDVGASPLHF. The DNA for the CDR3 is TGTGCCAGCAGCCAAGATGTAGGAGCCTCACCCCTCCACTTT. The full variable domain, in which reference TRBV14 and TRBJ1-6 provide the parts outside the CDR3, is EAGVTQFPSHSVIEKGQTVTLRCDPISGHDNLYWYRRVMGKEIKFLLHFVKESKQDESGMPNNRFLAERTGGTYSTLKVQPAELEDSGVYFCASSQDVGASPLHFGNGTRLTVT.

This clonotype was seen once. The V and J genes are TRBV7-9 and TRBJ1-4; the D is unclear. The CDR3 sequence is 18 residues long. CDR1 is SEHNR and CDR2 is FQNEAQ in the germline V gene (reference sequence). Trimming took off 2 bases at V and 0 bases at J, with 16 bases between the two ends. Here the CDR3 DNA reads TGTGCCAGCAGCTTAAGGCTAGGCGACGGGACAACTAATGAAAAACTGTTTTTT. The encoded protein is CASSLRLGDGTTNEKLFF. Together with reference TRBV7-9 and TRBJ1-4, the CDR3 gives the full variable domain: DTGVSQNPRHKITKRGQNVTFRCDPISEHNRLYWYRQTLGQGPEFLTYFQNEAQLEKSRLLSDRFSAERPKGSFSTLEIQRTEQGDSAMYLCASSLRLGDGTTNEKLFFGSGTQLSVL.

The rearrangement uses TRBV2 and TRBJ2-5, with a possible D match to TRBD1 (6 bases). Near its end, the DNA agrees better with TRBJ2-7, so the J call may be wrong. The germline V gene has CDR1 SNHLY and CDR2 FYNNEI. The CDR3 is 13 residues long. CDR3 nucleotides: TGTGCCAGCAGTGAACGGGACACCCACGAGCAGTACTTC. Encoded protein: CASSERDTHEQYF.

This clonotype has just a few counts. The chain joins TRBV2 to TRBJ2-3; D might be TRBD2 (7 bases). Germline values: CDR1 SNHLY, CDR2 FYNNEI. Trimming pared 3 bases from V and 6 bases from J, leaving 10 bases between. The CDR3 is 13 residues long. The CDR3: CASSDRGADTQYF. Here the CDR3 DNA reads TGTGCCAGCAGTGATCGGGGGGCCGATACGCAGTATTTT.

The rearrangement uses TRBV7-8 and TRBJ1-6; D uncertain. Germline assignment: CDR1 SGHVS and CDR2 FQNEAQ. The CDR3 totals 16 residues. The V and J ends lost 5 bases and 7 bases respectively, with 18 bases between them. CDR3 sequence (DNA): TGTGCCAGCAGCCGCTCCGGCGCGAGTAGGAATTCACCCCTCCACTTT. Translating gives CASSRSGASRNSPLHF.

This clonotype was counted at least ten times. The rearrangement uses TRBV29-1 and TRBJ1-2, with TRBD1 as a possible D gene (6 bases). This CDR3 contains 12 residues. Germline V gene data show CDR1 as SQVTM and CDR2 as ANQGSEA. Deletions cut 6 bases from V and 8 bases from J, with 16 bases between. The chain's CDR3 is CSVAFPQGGYTF. The CDR3 DNA follows: TGCAGCGTCGCTTTCCCGCAGGGGGGCTACACCTTC.

The table lists this clonotype with a count of one. This sequence joins TRBV20-1 and TRBJ2-1; D might be TRBD1 (6 bases). Germline V CDR1 and CDR2: DFQATT, SNEGSKA (reference sequence). V was trimmed by 4 bases and J by 15 bases, leaving 22 bases between them. The CDR3 covers 13 residues. CDR3 loop: CSATGHQDRLGFF. The CDR3 nucleotides read TGCAGTGCTACCGGGCACCAAGACAGGCTGGGGTTCTTC.

The V call is TRBV12-3 or TRBV12-4, the J call TRBJ2-2; no firm D call. The V end was cut by 6 bases, the J end by 2 bases, with 10 bases between. This CDR3 has 14 residues. CDR3 DNA sequence: TGTGCCAGCAGACTCCGAACTAACACCGGGGAGCTGTTTTTT. This codes for CASRLRTNTGELFF.

This sequence joins TRBV5-1 and TRBJ2-5, with D uncertain. The end of the DNA fits TRBJ2-7 better, so the J call may be wrong. The CDR3 is made up of 14 amino acids. CDR1 and CDR2 (germline): SGHRS, YFSETQ. CDR3 sequence (DNA): TGCGCCAGCAGCCCCCGAGCTGTCGCCTACGAGCAGTACTTC. It codes for CASSPRAVAYEQYF.